These 4 T cell receptor beta chains were all obtained from the same sample, sequenced in a study of T cell repertoires in cytomegalovirus infection. TCRdb re-called the reads through MiXCR, storing one row per CDR3 protein. The table lists roughly 110,000 distinct CDR3 sequences, 10% of them singletons. These TCRs' antigens remain unknown. Sequencing used PBMCs, sequenced either directly or after in vitro stimulation (not recorded which). These receptors originate from a human donor in good health (CMV status not recorded). Some clones in this sample may be carry-over from other donors' samples.

This clonotype appeared a few times. The V and J genes are TRBV18 and TRBJ1-2; D perhaps matches TRBD1 (5 bases). The CDR3 has 13 amino acids. The ends were cut back, 3 bases at V and 5 bases at J, with 10 bases in the middle. CDR1 KGHSH and CDR2 LQKENI come from the germline V gene. The CDR3 is CASSPSRDYGYTF. As DNA, the CDR3 is TGTGCCAGCTCACCCTCCAGGGATTATGGCTACACCTTC.

This clonotype showed up many times. V gene TRBV24-1 combines with J gene TRBJ2-6; TRBD2 might be the D (5 bases). CDR3 size: 15 residues. Trimming cost V 5 bases and J 0 bases, with 7 bases left between them. The germline V gene has CDR1 KGHDR and CDR2 SFDVKD. The CDR3, as DNA: TGTGCCACCAGTGGAGCGGACTCTGGGGCCAACGTCCTGACTTTC. It is translated as CATSGADSGANVLTF.

The J gene is TRBJ2-7, the V gene TRBV6-6; D is possibly TRBD1 (6 bases). V dropped 5 bases and J dropped 0 bases, with 11 bases sitting between them. CDR1 is MNHNY and CDR2 is SVGAGI in the germline V gene (reference sequence). The CDR3 runs to 14 residues. The CDR3 region has the DNA TGTGCCAGCAGTAAGCCGGGACACTCCTACGAGCAGTACTTC. Protein product: CASSKPGHSYEQYF.

This clonotype was found a few times. CDR3 residues: CSAKKGPDTGELFF. In DNA, the CDR3 is TGCAGTGCTAAAAAGGGACCGGACACCGGGGAGCTGTTTTTT. The chain is built from TRBV20-1 and TRBJ2-2; D could derive from TRBD1 or TRBD2 (5 bases each). CDR3 length: 14 residues. V dropped 4 bases and J dropped 3 bases, with 12 bases sitting between them. CDR1 and CDR2 (germline): DFQATT, SNEGSKA (reference sequence).